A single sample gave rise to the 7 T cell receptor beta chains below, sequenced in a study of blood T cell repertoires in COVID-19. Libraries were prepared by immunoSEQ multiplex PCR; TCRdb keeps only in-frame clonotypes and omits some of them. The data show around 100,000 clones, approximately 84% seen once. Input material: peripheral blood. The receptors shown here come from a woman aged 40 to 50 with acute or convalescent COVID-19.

CDR3 DNA sequence: TGTGCCAGCAGCTTAGTTTCTGGTCGGTCCTATGGCTACACCTTC. Translating it yields CASSLVSGRSYGYTF. V usage is TRBV11-2 and J usage is TRBJ1-2; unclear D gene. V was clipped by 1 base and J by 4 bases, with 13 bases between them. Germline V CDR1 and CDR2: SGHAT, FQNNGV. The CDR3 is 15 residues long.

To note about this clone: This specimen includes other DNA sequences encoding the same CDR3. The CDR3 spells CAWSRQGNTEAFF. For the CDR3, the DNA is TGTGCCTGGAGTCGGCAGGGTAATACTGAAGCTTTCTTT. The V call is TRBV30, the J call TRBJ1-1; perhaps TRBD1 as D (5 bases). The V end was cut by 2 bases, the J end by 5 bases, with 12 bases between. CDR1 GTSNPN and CDR2 SVGIG come from the germline V gene (reference sequence). The CDR3 spans 13 residues. The full variable domain, with the rest looked up from reference TRBV30 and TRBJ1-1, is SQTIHQWPATLVQPVGSPLSLECTVEGTSNPNLYWYRQAAGRGLQLLFYSVGIGQISSEVPQNLSASRPQDRQFILSSKKLLLSDSGFYLCAWSRQGNTEAFFGQGTRLTVV.

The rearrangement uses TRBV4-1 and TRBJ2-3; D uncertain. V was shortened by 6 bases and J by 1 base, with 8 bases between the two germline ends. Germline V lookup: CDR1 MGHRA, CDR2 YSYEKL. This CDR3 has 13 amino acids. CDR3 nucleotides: TGCGCCAGCAGGTCGGCGGGCACAGATACGCAGTATTTT. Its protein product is CASRSAGTDTQYF.

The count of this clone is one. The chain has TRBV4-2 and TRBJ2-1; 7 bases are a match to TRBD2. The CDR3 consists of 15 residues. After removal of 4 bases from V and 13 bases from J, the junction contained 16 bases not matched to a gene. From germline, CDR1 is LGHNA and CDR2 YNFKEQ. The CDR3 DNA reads TGTGCCAGCAGCCTGGACCGATCCGGGACTACCTCCCAGTTCTTC. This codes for CASSLDRSGTTSQFF.

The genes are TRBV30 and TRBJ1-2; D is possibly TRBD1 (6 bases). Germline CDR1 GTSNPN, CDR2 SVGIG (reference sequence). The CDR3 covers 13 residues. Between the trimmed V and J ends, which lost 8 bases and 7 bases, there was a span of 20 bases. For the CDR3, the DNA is TGTGCCCGCCGAGGGGGTGACTTACTTGGCTACACCTTC. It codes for CARRGGDLLGYTF. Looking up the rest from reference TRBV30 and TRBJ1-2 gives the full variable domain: SQTIHQWPATLVQPVGSPLSLECTVEGTSNPNLYWYRQAAGRGLQLLFYSVGIGQISSEVPQNLSASRPQDRQFILSSKKLLLSDSGFYLCARRGGDLLGYTFGSGTRLTVV.

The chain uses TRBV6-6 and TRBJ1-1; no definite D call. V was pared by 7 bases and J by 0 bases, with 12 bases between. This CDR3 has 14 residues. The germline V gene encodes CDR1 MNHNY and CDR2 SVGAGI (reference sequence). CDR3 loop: CASTPVRVNTEAFF. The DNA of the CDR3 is TGTGCCAGCACCCCCGTTCGGGTGAACACTGAAGCTTTCTTT.

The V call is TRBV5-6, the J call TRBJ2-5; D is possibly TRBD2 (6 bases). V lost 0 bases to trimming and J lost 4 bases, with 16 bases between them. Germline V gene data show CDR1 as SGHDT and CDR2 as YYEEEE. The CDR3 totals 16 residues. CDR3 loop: CASSLGLGAGLETQYF. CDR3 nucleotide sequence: TGTGCCAGCAGCTTGGGTCTTGGGGCGGGGCTAGAGACCCAGTACTTC.